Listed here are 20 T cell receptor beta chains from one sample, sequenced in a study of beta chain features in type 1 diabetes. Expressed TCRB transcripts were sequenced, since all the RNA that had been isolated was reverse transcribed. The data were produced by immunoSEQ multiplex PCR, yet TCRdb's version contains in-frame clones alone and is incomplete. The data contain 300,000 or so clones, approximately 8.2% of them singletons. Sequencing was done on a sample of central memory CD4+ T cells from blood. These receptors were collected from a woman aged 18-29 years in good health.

The CDR3 bases are TGTGCCAGCAGTTCACTGGCAACTAATGAAAAACTGTTTTTT. This translates into CASSSLATNEKLFF. V gene TRBV7-8 combines with J gene TRBJ1-4; D remains ambiguous. The germline gives CDR1 SGHVS, CDR2 FQNEAQ. The CDR3 runs 14 residues. The V end lost 6 bases, the J end lost 0 bases, and 8 bases lay between the germline ends.

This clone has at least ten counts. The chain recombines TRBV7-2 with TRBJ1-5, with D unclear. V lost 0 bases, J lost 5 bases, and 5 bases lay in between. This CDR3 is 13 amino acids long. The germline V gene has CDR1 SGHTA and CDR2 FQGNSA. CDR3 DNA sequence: TGTGCCAGCAGCTTAGCCGTATATCAGCCCCAGCATTTT. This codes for CASSLAVYQPQHF. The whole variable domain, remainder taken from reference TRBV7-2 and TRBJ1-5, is GAGVSQSPSNKVTEKGKDVELRCDPISGHTALYWYRQSLGQGLEFLIYFQGNSAPDKSGLPSDRFSAERTGGSVSTLTIQRTQQEDSAVYLCASSLAVYQPQHFGDGTRLSIL.

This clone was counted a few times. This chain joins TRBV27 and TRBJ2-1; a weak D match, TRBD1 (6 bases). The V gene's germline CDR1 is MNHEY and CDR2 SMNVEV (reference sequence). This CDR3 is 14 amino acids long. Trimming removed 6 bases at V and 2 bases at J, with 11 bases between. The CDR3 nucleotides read TGTGCCAGCAGACCAGGGGTTGCCTACAATGAGCAGTTCTTC. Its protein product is CASRPGVAYNEQFF.

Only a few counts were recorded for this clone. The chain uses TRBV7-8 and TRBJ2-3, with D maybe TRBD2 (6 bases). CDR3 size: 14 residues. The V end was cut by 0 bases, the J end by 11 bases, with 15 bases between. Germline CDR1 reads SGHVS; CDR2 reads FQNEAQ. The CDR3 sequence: CASSLALSTGGQYF. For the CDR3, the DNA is TGTGCCAGCAGCTTAGCGCTGAGTACCGGGGGGCAGTATTTT.

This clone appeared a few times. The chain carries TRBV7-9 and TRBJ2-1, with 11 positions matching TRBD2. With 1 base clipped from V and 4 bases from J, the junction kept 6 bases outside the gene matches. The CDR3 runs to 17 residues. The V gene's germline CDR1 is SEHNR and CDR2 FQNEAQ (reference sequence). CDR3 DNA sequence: TGTGCCAGCAGCTTAGGCAGTACTAGCGGGAGTTACAATGAGCAGTTCTTC. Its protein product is CASSLGSTSGSYNEQFF.

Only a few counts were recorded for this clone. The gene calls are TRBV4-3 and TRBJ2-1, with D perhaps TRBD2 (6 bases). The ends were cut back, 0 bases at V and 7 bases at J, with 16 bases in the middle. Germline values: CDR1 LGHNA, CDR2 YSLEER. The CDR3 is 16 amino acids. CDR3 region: CASSQEPPGGGNEQFF. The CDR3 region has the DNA TGCGCCAGCAGCCAAGAACCCCCCGGGGGAGGTAATGAGCAGTTCTTC.

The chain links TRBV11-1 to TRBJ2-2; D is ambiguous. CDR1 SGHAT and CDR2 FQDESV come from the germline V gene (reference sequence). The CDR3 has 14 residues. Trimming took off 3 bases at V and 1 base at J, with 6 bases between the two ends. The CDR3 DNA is TGTGCCAGCAGCTTGGTACTGAACACCGGGGAGCTGTTTTTT. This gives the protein CASSLVLNTGELFF. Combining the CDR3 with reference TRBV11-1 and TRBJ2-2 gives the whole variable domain EAEVAQSPRYKITEKSQAVAFWCDPISGHATLYWYRQILGQGPELLVQFQDESVVDDSQLPKDRFSAERLKGVDSTLKIQPAELGDSAMYLCASSLVLNTGELFFGEGSRLTVL.

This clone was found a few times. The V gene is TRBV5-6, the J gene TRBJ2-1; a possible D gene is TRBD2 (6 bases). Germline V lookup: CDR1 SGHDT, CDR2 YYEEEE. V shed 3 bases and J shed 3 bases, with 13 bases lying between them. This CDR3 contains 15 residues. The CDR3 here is CASSYIAEVYNEQFF. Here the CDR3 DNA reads TGTGCCAGCAGCTACATAGCGGAGGTCTACAATGAGCAGTTCTTC.

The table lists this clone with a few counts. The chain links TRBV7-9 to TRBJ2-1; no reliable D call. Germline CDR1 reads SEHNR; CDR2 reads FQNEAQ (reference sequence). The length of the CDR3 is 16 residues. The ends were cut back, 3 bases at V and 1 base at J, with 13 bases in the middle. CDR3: CASSFSKYPSYNEQFF. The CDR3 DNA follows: TGTGCCAGCAGCTTTTCAAAATACCCTTCCTACAATGAGCAGTTCTTC.

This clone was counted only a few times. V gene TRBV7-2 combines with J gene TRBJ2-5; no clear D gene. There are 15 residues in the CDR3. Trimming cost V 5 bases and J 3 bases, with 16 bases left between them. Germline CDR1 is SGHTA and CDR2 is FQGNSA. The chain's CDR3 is CASSLTAATKETQYF. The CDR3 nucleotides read TGTGCCAGCAGCCTAACCGCTGCGACGAAAGAGACCCAGTACTTC.

CDR3 DNA: TGTGCCAGCAGCGAACCTACCCAGTCCCGCTACGAGCAGTACTTC. This gives the protein CASSEPTQSRYEQYF. The J gene is TRBJ2-7, the V gene TRBV7-9; D is uncertain. In germline, CDR1 is SEHNR, CDR2 FQNEAQ (reference sequence). V lost 5 bases, J lost 3 bases, and 17 bases lay in between. The CDR3 has 15 residues.

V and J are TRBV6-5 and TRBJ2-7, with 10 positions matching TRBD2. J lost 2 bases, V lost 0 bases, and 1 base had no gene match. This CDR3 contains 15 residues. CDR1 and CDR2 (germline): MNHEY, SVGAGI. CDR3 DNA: TGTGCCAGCAGTTACTCCCTAGCGGGGGCCTACGAGCAGTACTTC. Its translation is CASSYSLAGAYEQYF.

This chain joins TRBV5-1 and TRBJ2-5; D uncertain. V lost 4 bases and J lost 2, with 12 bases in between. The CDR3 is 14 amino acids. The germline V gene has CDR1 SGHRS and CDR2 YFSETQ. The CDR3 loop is CASSTGSRQETQYF. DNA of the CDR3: TGCGCCAGCAGCACGGGCTCCCGTCAAGAGACCCAGTACTTC.

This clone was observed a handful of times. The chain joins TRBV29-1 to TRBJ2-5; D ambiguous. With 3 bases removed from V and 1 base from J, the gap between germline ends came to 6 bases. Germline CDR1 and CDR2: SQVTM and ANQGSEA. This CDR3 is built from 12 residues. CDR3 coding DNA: TGCAGCGTTGACGGAGCCCAAGAGACCCAGTACTTC. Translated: CSVDGAQETQYF.

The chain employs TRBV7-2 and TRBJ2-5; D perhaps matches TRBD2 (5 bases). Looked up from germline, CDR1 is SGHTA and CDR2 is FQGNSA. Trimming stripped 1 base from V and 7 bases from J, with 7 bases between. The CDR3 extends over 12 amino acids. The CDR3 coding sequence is TGTGCCAGCAGCTTAGGGCGGGCGACCCAGTACTTC. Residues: CASSLGRATQYF.

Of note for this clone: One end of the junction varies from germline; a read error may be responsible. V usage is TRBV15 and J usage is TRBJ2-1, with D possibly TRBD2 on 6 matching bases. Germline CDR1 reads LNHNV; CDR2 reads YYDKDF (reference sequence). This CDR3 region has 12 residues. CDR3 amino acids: CATSRDGQGLIF. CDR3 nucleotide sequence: TGTGCCACCAGCAGAGATGGTCAGGGACTTATCTTC.

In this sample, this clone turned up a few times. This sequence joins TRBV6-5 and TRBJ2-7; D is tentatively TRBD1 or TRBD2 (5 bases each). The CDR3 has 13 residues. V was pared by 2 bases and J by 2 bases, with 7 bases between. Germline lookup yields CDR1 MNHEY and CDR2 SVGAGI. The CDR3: CASSYTGPYEQYF. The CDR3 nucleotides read TGTGCCAGCAGTTACACGGGGCCCTACGAGCAGTACTTC.

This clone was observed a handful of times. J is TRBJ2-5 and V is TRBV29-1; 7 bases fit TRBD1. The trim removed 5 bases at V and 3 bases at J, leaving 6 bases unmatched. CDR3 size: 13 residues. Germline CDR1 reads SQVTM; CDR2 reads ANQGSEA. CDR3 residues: CSVPTGDEETQYF. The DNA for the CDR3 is TGCAGCGTTCCAACAGGGGACGAAGAGACCCAGTACTTC.

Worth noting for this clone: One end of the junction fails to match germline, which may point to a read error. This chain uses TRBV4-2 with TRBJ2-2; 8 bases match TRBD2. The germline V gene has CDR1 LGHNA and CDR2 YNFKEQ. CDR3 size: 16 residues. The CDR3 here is CASSQGRLAGTRELFF. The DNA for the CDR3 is TGTGCCAGCAGCCAAGGACGGCTAGCGGGCACCAGGGAGCTGTTTTTT.

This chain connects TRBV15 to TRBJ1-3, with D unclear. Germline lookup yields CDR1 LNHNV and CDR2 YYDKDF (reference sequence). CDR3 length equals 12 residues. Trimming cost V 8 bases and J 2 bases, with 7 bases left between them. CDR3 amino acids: CATRATGNTIYF. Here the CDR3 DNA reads TGTGCCACCCGGGCCACTGGAAACACCATATATTTT.